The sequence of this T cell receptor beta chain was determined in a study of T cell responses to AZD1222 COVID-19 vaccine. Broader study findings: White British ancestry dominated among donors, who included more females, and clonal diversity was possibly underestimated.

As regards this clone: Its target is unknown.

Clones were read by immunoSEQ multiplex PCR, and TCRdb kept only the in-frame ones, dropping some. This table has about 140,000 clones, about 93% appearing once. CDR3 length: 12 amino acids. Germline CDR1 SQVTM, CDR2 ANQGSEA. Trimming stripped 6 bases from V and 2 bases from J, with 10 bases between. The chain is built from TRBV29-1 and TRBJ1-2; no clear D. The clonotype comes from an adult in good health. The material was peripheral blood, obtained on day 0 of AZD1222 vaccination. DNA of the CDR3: TGCAGCGTACCTCAGGAGAACTATGGCTACACCTTC. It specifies CSVPQENYGYTF.